The next 19 T cell receptor beta chains were all read from a single sample in a study of T-cell reconstitution after alpha-beta-depleted transplantation in children. Construction of the TCRbeta library involved unique molecular identifiers. One entry per CDR3 protein results from TCRdb running MiXCR on the PCR reads. The sample contains 350,000 to 450,000 distinct CDR3 sequences, about a fifth of which appear only once. The sample here was PBMCs from the stem cell graft donor, taken from the stem cell graft. Source of these receptors: a human donor who donated a stem cell graft to a child with acute myeloid leukemia.

In its sample, this clonotype was seen a few times. The chain is built from TRBV20-1 and TRBJ2-1; 7 bases line up with TRBD1. Germline values: CDR1 DFQATT, CDR2 SNEGSKA (reference sequence). This CDR3 comprises 14 residues. Germline trimming cut 6 bases from V and 7 bases from J; bases unmatched to any gene: 12. The CDR3 nucleotides are TGCAGTGCCCTGAACCCAGGGGGATTGAATGAGCAGTTCTTC. It yields the protein CSALNPGGLNEQFF.

This clonotype has more than one count but fewer than ten. V usage is TRBV6-2 or TRBV6-3 and J usage is TRBJ2-1; 7 positions agree with TRBD2. Germline values: CDR1 MNHEY, CDR2 SVGEGT. This CDR3 region has 14 residues. Trimming cost V 5 bases and J 6 bases; bases outside gene matches: 7. CDR3 region: CASSNGGLGNEQFF. Here the CDR3 DNA reads TGTGCCAGCAGTAACGGGGGGTTAGGCAATGAGCAGTTCTTC.

This clonotype was detected ten times or more. The chain uses TRBV20-1 and TRBJ2-5; no clear D. The CDR3 extends over 17 amino acids. V lost 6 bases to trimming and J lost 4 bases, with 27 bases between them. Germline CDR1 and CDR2: DFQATT and SNEGSKA (reference sequence). The CDR3 DNA is TGCAGTGCCCCTCCGCTGCACCGGACCAACATTTTAGAGACCCAGTACTTC. This gives the protein CSAPPLHRTNILETQYF.

This chain uses TRBV18 with TRBJ2-3, with TRBD2 matching over 14 bases. There are 16 residues in the CDR3. The ends lost 5 bases at V and 5 bases at J; junction bases unmatched: 6. From germline, CDR1 is KGHSH and CDR2 LQKENI. CDR3 amino acids: CASSSRTSGRQDTQYF. CDR3 nucleotides: TGTGCCAGCTCATCCCGGACTAGCGGGAGGCAAGATACGCAGTATTTT.

This clonotype was detected a few times. The gene calls are TRBV27 and TRBJ1-1; unclear D gene. The V gene lost 3 bases and the J gene lost 6 bases, with 11 bases spanning the gap. From germline, CDR1 is MNHEY and CDR2 SMNVEV (reference sequence). The CDR3 has 13 amino acids. CDR3 protein: CASSFAGFAEAFF. CDR3 in DNA: TGTGCCAGCAGTTTTGCCGGGTTTGCTGAAGCTTTCTTT.

The chain is built from TRBV20-1 and TRBJ2-2; D gene unclear. CDR3 length equals 14 residues. The germline V gene encodes CDR1 DFQATT and CDR2 SNEGSKA (reference sequence). With 3 bases removed from V and 4 bases from J, the gap between germline ends came to 12 bases. The CDR3 is CSARPPGFTGELFF. The CDR3 coding sequence is TGCAGTGCTAGGCCCCCAGGATTCACCGGGGAGCTGTTTTTT.

This clonotype came up many times. This chain connects TRBV28 to TRBJ1-1, with a possible D match to TRBD1 (6 bases). The V gene lost 5 bases and the J gene lost 2 bases, with 18 bases spanning the gap. The germline V gene has CDR1 MDHEN and CDR2 SYDVKM. The CDR3 totals 16 residues. The CDR3: CASSPIMTGANTEAFF. The DNA of the CDR3 is TGTGCCAGCAGTCCGATCATGACAGGAGCCAACACTGAAGCTTTCTTT.

The chain is built from TRBV10-3 and TRBJ1-1; weak D call: TRBD1 (5 bases). This CDR3 spans 17 amino acids. Germline V gene lookup returns CDR1 ENHRY and CDR2 SYGVKD. Trimming shortened V by 1 base and J by 4 bases, and 19 bases separated the two germline ends. CDR3 sequence (DNA): TGTGCCATCAGTGAGTTACTGTTTGAGGGGAGGACCACTGAAGCTTTCTTT. It encodes CAISELLFEGRTTEAFF.

This clonotype was seen a few times. This chain connects TRBV12-3 or TRBV12-4 to TRBJ2-1, with a weak D call TRBD2 (5 bases). Deletions cut 3 bases from V and 0 bases from J, with 6 bases between. The CDR3 covers 14 residues. For the CDR3, the DNA is TGTGCCAGCAGTTTTGAGGGCTCCTACAATGAGCAGTTCTTC. Protein: CASSFEGSYNEQFF.

This chain joins TRBV29-1 and TRBJ2-1; tentatively, D is TRBD2 (5 bases). This CDR3 spans 13 amino acids. Germline V CDR1 and CDR2: SQVTM, ANQGSEA. The V end lost 7 bases, the J end lost 0 bases, and 10 bases lay between the germline ends. CDR3 sequence: CSDRRSSYNEQFF. DNA of the CDR3: TGCAGCGACCGGAGGAGCTCCTACAATGAGCAGTTCTTC.

This sequence joins TRBV5-5 and TRBJ2-1; D possibly corresponds to TRBD2 (5 bases). CDR3 length: 14 amino acids. Between the trimmed V and J ends, which lost 2 bases and 5 bases, there was a span of 11 bases. CDR1 and CDR2 (germline): SGHKS, YYEKEE (reference sequence). DNA for the CDR3: TGTGCCAGCAGCTTCCGGGGTGGACACAATGAGCAGTTCTTC. Translated: CASSFRGGHNEQFF.

The V gene is TRBV20-1, the J gene TRBJ2-6; no firm D call. Germline V lookup: CDR1 DFQATT, CDR2 SNEGSKA (reference sequence). This CDR3 is built from 15 residues. V lost 1 base to trimming and J lost 0 bases, with 7 bases between them. CDR3 residues: CSARVIYSGANVLTF. The CDR3 coding sequence is TGCAGTGCTAGAGTCATTTACTCTGGGGCCAACGTCCTGACTTTC.

The V and J genes are TRBV6-5 and TRBJ2-3, with 8 bases identical to TRBD2. CDR1 and CDR2 from the germline V gene are MNHEY and SVGAGI. The CDR3 extends over 14 amino acids. Losses at the gene ends were 3 bases for V and 1 base for J; bases not matched to a gene: 0. Here the CDR3 reads CASSYSGGTDTQYF. CDR3 bases: TGTGCCAGCAGTTATAGCGGGGGCACAGATACGCAGTATTTT.

J is TRBJ2-2 and V is TRBV9, with unresolved D. Germline V lookup: CDR1 SGDLS, CDR2 YYNGEE. V lost 6 bases to trimming and J lost 2 bases, with 5 bases between them. This CDR3 is built from 12 residues. The CDR3 nucleotides are TGTGCCAGCAATCAAAACACCGGGGAGCTGTTTTTT. It translates to CASNQNTGELFF.

This clonotype was counted at least ten times. The rearrangement links TRBV20-1 to TRBJ2-2; 9 bases match TRBD1. V lost 0 bases to trimming and J lost 5 bases; unmatched junction nucleotides: 4. The CDR3 runs 15 residues. Per germline, CDR1 DFQATT and CDR2 SNEGSKA (reference sequence). For the CDR3, the DNA is TGCAGTGCTAGAGATGGACAGGGGTTTACCGGGGAGCTGTTTTTT. This codes for CSARDGQGFTGELFF.

The sample holds many counts of this clonotype. The rearrangement uses TRBV4-3 and TRBJ2-7; 10 nucleotides align to TRBD1. V dropped 5 bases and J dropped 1; count of bases not matched to a gene: 8. Germline CDR1 is LGHNA and CDR2 is YSLEER. This CDR3 has 16 amino acids. This chain's CDR3 is CASSYSGTGESYEQYF. The DNA of the CDR3 is TGCGCCAGCAGCTATTCCGGGACAGGGGAATCCTACGAGCAGTACTTC.

The rearrangement links TRBV2 to TRBJ2-3, with D possibly matching TRBD2 (5 bases). CDR3 size: 12 residues. Germline V lookup: CDR1 SNHLY, CDR2 FYNNEI. The V and J ends lost 4 bases and 6 bases respectively, with 8 bases between them. The CDR3 protein is CASSAGGDTQYF. Here the CDR3 DNA reads TGTGCCAGCAGTGCTGGAGGTGATACGCAGTATTTT.

The chain is built from TRBV29-1 and TRBJ2-1; 7 positions match TRBD2. This CDR3 spans 14 amino acids. V trimming: 0 bases; J trimming: 9 bases; junction bases outside the gene matches: 8. Germline CDR1 reads SQVTM; CDR2 reads ANQGSEA. The CDR3 DNA reads as TGCAGCGTTGAAGATCTGGGGAGGGAAGGTGAGCAGTTCTTC. Amino acid sequence: CSVEDLGREGEQFF.

This chain connects TRBV18 to TRBJ1-5; 9 bases line up with TRBD1. Per the germline V gene, CDR1 is KGHSH and CDR2 is LQKENI. CDR3 size: 15 residues. With V trimmed by 6 bases and J by 3 bases, 6 bases remained unmatched. The CDR3, as DNA: TGTGCCAGCTCCCGGACAGGGGCGATCAATCAGCCCCAGCATTTT. Translating gives CASSRTGAINQPQHF.